Shown below are 6 T cell receptor beta chains from a single sample sequenced in a study of memory CD4+ T cells and cytomegalovirus serostatus. The sort gate was single viable CD3+CD4+CD8-CD45RO+ cells for memory CD4+ T cells. Using immunoSEQ multiplex PCR, the repertoire was profiled, and TCRdb retains in-frame clones only, with some absent. The sample records approximately 45,000 clones, approximately 81% being singletons. Material: memory CD4+ T cells from blood. The source is an adult in good health and CMV-seronegative.

The CDR3 loop is CASSYRVQETQYF. The CDR3 DNA sequence: TGTGCCAGCAGTTACAGGGTGCAAGAGACCCAGTACTTC. The chain recombines TRBV6-5 with TRBJ2-5; D not resolved. This CDR3 has 13 residues. CDR1 and CDR2 from the germline V gene are MNHEY and SVGAGI. Trimming removed 2 bases at V and 2 bases at J, with 6 bases between.

The chain links TRBV28 to TRBJ1-5, with D hard to call. The CDR3 consists of 13 residues. Germline V gene lookup returns CDR1 MDHEN and CDR2 SYDVKM. Trimming took 5 bases from V and 1 from J, leaving 6 bases between them. CDR3 sequence: CASSDQSNQPQHF. The CDR3 region has the DNA TGTGCCAGCAGTGATCAGAGCAATCAGCCCCAGCATTTT.

This clone was seen once. V and J are TRBV7-2 and TRBJ2-2; TRBD1 aligns across 7 bases. The CDR3 is 15 amino acids. The V and J ends lost 4 bases and 8 bases, in that order; junction bases with no gene match: 10. CDR1 is SGHTA and CDR2 is FQGNSA in the germline V gene. CDR3 DNA: TGTGCCAGCAGCTGGGGACAGATCCCTCGGGGGGAGCTGTTTTTT. Its translation is CASSWGQIPRGELFF.

The chain is built from TRBV9 and TRBJ1-4, with unresolved D. Germline V gene lookup returns CDR1 SGDLS and CDR2 YYNGEE. CDR3 length: 15 residues. V lost 4 bases to trimming and J lost 8 bases, with 18 bases between them. This CDR3 reads CASSSRSYGHEKLFF. Here the CDR3 DNA reads TGTGCCAGCAGCTCCAGATCCTATGGGCACGAAAAACTGTTTTTT.

The V gene is TRBV28, the J gene TRBJ2-3, with 7 bases fitting TRBD1. CDR3 length equals 15 residues. Germline lookup yields CDR1 MDHEN and CDR2 SYDVKM. Unmatched junction bases numbered 4, after V lost 3 bases and J lost 1 base. DNA of the CDR3: TGTGCCAGCAGTTTTATCACAGGGGGCACAGATACGCAGTATTTT. Translating gives CASSFITGGTDTQYF.

This clone turned up a few times. This sequence joins TRBV18 and TRBJ1-5, with D possibly matching TRBD1 (5 bases). Germline V gene sequence: CDR1 KGHSH, CDR2 LQKENI. This CDR3 is built from 14 residues. V was cut by 3 bases and J by 7 bases, with 13 bases left in between. The CDR3, as DNA: TGTGCCAGCTCACCGCAGGGAGGAGAACAGCCCCAGCATTTT. The encoded protein is CASSPQGGEQPQHF. The variable domain in full, with the rest retrieved from reference TRBV18 and TRBJ1-5, is NAGVMQNPRHLVRRRGQEARLRCSPMKGHSHVYWYRQLPEEGLKFMVYLQKENIIDESGMPKERFSAEFPKEGPSILRIQQVVRGDSAAYFCASSPQGGEQPQHFGDGTRLSIL.